In its sample, the clone carrying this T cell receptor (beta chain) was seen many times. What it recognizes is unknown. The data were taken from a study of blood T cells in healthy people across ages. Broader study findings: Donor CMV status was unknown, possibly confounding expanded clonotype changes.

Through a sample-barcoded 5' primer and a J-beta primer mix, a second PCR was run for about 6 to 11 cycles. The template-switch adaptor was a 5' adaptor with 12 random nucleotides. It tagged each cDNA molecule. One entry per CDR3 protein results from TCRdb running MiXCR on the 5' RACE reads. The table lists about 590,000 distinct CDR3 sequences, roughly 31% of them singletons. This CDR3 has 12 residues. Germline assignment: CDR1 DFQATT and CDR2 SNEGSKA (reference sequence). The V end was cut by 6 bases, the J end by 2 bases, with 8 bases between. No fewer than 7 million PBMCs went into each sample. The sequence was obtained from an elderly woman in good health. This chain connects TRBV20-1 to TRBJ1-5, with D perhaps TRBD1 (6 bases). The specimen was blood. The CDR3 nucleotides read TGCAGTGCAAGACAGGGCAATCAGCCCCAGCATTTT. This codes for CSARQGNQPQHF.